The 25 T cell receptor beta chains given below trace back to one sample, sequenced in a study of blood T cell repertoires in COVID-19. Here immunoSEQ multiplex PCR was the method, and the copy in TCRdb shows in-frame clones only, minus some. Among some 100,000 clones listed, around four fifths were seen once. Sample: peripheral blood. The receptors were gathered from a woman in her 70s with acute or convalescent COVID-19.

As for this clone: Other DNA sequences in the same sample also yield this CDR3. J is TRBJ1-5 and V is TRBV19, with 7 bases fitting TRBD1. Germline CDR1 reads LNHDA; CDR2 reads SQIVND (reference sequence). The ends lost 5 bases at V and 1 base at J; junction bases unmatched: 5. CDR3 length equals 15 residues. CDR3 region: CASSGPGQSNQPQHF. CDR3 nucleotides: TGTGCCAGTAGTGGGCCGGGACAGAGCAATCAGCCCCAGCATTTT. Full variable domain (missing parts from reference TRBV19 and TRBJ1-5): DGGITQSPKYLFRKEGQNVTLSCEQNLNHDAMYWYRQDPGQGLRLIYYSQIVNDFQKGDIAEGYSVSREKKESFPLTVTSAQKNPTAFYLCASSGPGQSNQPQHFGDGTRLSIL.

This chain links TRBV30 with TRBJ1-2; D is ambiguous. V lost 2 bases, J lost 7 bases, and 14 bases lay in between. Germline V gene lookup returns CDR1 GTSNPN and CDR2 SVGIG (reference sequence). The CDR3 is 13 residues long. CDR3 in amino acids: CAWSTRGSLGYTF. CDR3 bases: TGTGCCTGGAGTACCCGAGGGTCCCTTGGCTACACCTTC.

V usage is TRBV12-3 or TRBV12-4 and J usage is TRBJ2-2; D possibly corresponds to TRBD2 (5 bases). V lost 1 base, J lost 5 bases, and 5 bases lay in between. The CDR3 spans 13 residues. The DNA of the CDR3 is TGTGCCAGCAGTTTAGGAGGGACCGGGGAGCTGTTTTTT. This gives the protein CASSLGGTGELFF.

This chain's CDR3 is CATEATEQETQYF. CDR3 coding DNA: TGTGCCACCGAGGCGACAGAGCAAGAGACCCAGTACTTC. The V call is TRBV15, the J call TRBJ2-5; TRBD1 is a possible D gene (5 bases). V lost 8 bases and J 2 bases, leaving 12 bases between the germline ends. This CDR3 is 13 amino acids long. The V gene's germline CDR1 is LNHNV and CDR2 YYDKDF (reference sequence).

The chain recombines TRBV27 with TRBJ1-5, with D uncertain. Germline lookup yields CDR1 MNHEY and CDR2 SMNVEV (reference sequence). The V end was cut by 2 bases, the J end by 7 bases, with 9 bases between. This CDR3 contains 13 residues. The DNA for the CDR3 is TGTGCCAGCAGTTTAGGAGGAAGCCAGCCCCAGCATTTT. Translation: CASSLGGSQPQHF.

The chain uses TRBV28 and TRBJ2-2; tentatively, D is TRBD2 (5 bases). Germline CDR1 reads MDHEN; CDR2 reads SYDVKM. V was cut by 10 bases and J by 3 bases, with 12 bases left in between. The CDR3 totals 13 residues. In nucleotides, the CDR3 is TGTGCCATACCTCAGAGGGACACCGGGGAGCTGTTTTTT. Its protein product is CAIPQRDTGELFF.

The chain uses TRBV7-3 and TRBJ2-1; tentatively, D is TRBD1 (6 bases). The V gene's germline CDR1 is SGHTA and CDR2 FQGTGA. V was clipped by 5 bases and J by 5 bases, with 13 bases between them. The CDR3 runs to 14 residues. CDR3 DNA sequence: TGTGCCAGCAGCCCCTCAGGGGCTGACAATGAGCAGTTCTTC. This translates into CASSPSGADNEQFF.

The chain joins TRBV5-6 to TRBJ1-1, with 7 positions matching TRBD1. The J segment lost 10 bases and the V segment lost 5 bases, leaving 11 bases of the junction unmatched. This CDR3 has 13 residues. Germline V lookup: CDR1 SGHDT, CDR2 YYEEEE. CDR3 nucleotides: TGTGCCAGCAGAGCTACAGGGGTGGATACAGCTTTCTTT. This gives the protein CASRATGVDTAFF.

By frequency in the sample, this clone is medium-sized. The CDR3 loop reads CASSFSGISEQFF. The CDR3 nucleotides read TGTGCCAGCAGCTTTTCAGGGATCAGTGAGCAGTTCTTC. The V call is TRBV7-3, the J call TRBJ2-1; D is possibly TRBD1 (5 bases). This CDR3 has 13 amino acids. In germline, CDR1 is SGHTA, CDR2 FQGTGA. Trimming took 3 bases from V and 9 from J, leaving 12 bases between them.

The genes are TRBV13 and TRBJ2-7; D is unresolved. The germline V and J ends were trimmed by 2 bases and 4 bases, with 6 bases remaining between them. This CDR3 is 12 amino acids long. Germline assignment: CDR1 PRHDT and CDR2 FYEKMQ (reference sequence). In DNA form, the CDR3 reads TGTGCCAGCAGCTTATCCAGGTACGAGCAGTACTTC. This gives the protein CASSLSRYEQYF.

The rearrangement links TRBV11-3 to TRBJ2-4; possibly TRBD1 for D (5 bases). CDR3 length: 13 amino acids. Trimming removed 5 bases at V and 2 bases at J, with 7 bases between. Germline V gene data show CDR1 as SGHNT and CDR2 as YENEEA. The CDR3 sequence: CASSKGPKNIQYF. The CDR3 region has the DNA TGTGCCAGCAGCAAGGGGCCCAAAAACATTCAGTACTTC.

CDR3 in DNA: TGCGCCAGCAGTGCGACCGGGACAGGGCAGAGGAATGAGCAGTTCTTC. Amino acid sequence: CASSATGTGQRNEQFF. This rearrangement joins TRBV10-1 to TRBJ2-1; 9 nucleotides agree with TRBD1. This CDR3 has 16 amino acids. Germline CDR1 reads WNHNN; CDR2 reads SYGVQD (reference sequence). V shed 4 bases and J 7 bases; nucleotides not matched to a gene: 11.

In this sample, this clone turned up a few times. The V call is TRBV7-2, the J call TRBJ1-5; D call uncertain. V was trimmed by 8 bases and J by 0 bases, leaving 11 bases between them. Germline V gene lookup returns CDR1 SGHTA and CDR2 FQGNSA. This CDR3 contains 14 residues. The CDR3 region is CASCLGYSNQPQHF. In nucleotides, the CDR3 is TGTGCCAGCTGCCTAGGCTATAGCAATCAGCCCCAGCATTTT. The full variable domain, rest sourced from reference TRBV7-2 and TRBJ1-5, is GAGVSQSPSNKVTEKGKDVELRCDPISGHTALYWYRQSLGQGLEFLIYFQGNSAPDKSGLPSDRFSAERTGGSVSTLTIQRTQQEDSAVYLCASCLGYSNQPQHFGDGTRLSIL.

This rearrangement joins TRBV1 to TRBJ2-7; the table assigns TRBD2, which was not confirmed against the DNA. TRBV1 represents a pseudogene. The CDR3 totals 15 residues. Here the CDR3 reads CTSSPEAGGVDEQYV. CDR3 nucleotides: TGCACCAGCAGCCCCGAAGCGGGGGGGGTCGACGAGCAGTACGTC.

The CDR3 nucleotides read TGTGCCAGCAGCTTATGGAGCGGGGTCTACAATGAGCAGTTCTTC. It specifies CASSLWSGVYNEQFF. The chain carries TRBV7-9 and TRBJ2-1, with 7 bases identical to TRBD2. This CDR3 contains 15 residues. V gave up 2 bases and J gave up 3 bases; unmatched junction bases: 4. From germline, CDR1 is SEHNR and CDR2 FQNEAQ (reference sequence).

Written as DNA, the CDR3 is TGTGCCATCAGTCTGGACAGGGGGCAAGACACCATATATTTT. This codes for CAISLDRGQDTIYF. The chain combines TRBV10-3 with TRBJ1-3, with TRBD1 matching 11 bases. Looked up from germline, CDR1 is ENHRY and CDR2 is SYGVKD. J gave up 8 bases and V 5 bases, and 5 bases lay outside the gene matches. The CDR3 is 14 residues long.

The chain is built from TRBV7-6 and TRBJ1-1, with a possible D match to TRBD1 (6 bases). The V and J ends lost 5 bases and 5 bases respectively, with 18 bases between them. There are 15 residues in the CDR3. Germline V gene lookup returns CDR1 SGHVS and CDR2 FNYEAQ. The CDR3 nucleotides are TGTGCCAGCAGCCCTGGCGGGGGGCCGGGGACTGAAGCTTTCTTT. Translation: CASSPGGGPGTEAFF.

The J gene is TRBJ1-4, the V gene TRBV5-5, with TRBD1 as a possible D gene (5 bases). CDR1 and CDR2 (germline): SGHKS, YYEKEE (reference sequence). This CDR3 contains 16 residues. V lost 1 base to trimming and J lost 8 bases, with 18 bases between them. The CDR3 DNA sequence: TGTGCCAGCAGCTTGTCGGCAGGGACTTTGGGGGAAAAACTGTTTTTT. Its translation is CASSLSAGTLGEKLFF.

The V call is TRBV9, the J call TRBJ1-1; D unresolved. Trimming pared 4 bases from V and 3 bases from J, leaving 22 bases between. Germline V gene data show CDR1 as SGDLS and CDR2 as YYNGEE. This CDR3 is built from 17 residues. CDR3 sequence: CASSPRGADIGDTEAFF. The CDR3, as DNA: TGTGCCAGCAGCCCCCGGGGAGCCGACATTGGGGACACTGAAGCTTTCTTT.

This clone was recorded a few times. The CDR3 DNA sequence: TGTGCCTGGAGTGTAAGGGGTGAAAAACTGTTTTTT. It encodes CAWSVRGEKLFF. V usage is TRBV30 and J usage is TRBJ1-4, with TRBD1 as a possible D gene (5 bases). There are 12 residues in the CDR3. Germline V CDR1 and CDR2: GTSNPN, SVGIG (reference sequence). V was cut by 0 bases and J by 7 bases, with 6 bases left in between.

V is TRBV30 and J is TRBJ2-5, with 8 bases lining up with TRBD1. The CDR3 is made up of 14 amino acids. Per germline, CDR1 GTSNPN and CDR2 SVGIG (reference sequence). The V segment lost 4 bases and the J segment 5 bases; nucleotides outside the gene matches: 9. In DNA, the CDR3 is TGTGCCTGGAAGCTTCAGGGGGCGCAGGAGACCCAGTACTTC. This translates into CAWKLQGAQETQYF. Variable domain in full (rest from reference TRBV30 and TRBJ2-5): SQTIHQWPATLVQPVGSPLSLECTVEGTSNPNLYWYRQAAGRGLQLLFYSVGIGQISSEVPQNLSASRPQDRQFILSSKKLLLSDSGFYLCAWKLQGAQETQYFGPGTRLLVL.

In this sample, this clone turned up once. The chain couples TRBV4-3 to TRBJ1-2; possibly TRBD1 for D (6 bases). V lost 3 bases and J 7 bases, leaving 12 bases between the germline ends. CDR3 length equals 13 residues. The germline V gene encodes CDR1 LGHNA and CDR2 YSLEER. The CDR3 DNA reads TGCGCCAGCAGCCAGGGGGGGGCGAGTGGCTACACCTTC. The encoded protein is CASSQGGASGYTF.

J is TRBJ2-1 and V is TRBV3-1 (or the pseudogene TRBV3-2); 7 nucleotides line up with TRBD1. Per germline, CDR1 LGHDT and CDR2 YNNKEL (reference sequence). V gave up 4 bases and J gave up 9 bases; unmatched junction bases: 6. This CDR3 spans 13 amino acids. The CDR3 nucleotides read TGTGCCAGCAGCCCCGGGACAGTCAGTGAGCAGTTCTTC. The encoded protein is CASSPGTVSEQFF.

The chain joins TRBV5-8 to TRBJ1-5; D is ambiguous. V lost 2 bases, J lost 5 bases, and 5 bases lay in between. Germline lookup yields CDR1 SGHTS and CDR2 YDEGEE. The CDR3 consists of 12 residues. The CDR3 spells CASSFSDQPQHF. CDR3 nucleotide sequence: TGTGCCAGCAGCTTCAGTGATCAGCCCCAGCATTTT.

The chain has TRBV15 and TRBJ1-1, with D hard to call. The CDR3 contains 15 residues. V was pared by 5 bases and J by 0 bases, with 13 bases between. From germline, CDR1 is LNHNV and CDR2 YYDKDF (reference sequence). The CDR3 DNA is TGTGCCACCAGCTCTACGGTTCCATTGAACACTGAAGCTTTCTTT. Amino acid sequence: CATSSTVPLNTEAFF.